This TCR beta chain was sequenced during a study of regulatory T cells in long-lasting Graves disease (dated by TCRdb to about 2021). For the study in its entirety: Newly diagnosed Graves' disease patients had taken antithyroid drugs for less than 3 months. A total of roughly 33 samples underwent TCR sequencing: some 13 from persistent and some 20 from newly diagnosed Graves' disease patients. Peripheral blood TCR sequencing and RNA sequencing compared persistent Graves' disease patients with newly diagnosed Graves' disease patients. The study was registered as a clinical trial and conducted in China. The investigation overall reported the following: A larger number of public clonotypes was shared among persistent patients (around 2,700) than among newly diagnosed patients (around 970). Compared with newly diagnosed patients, patients with persistent Graves' disease had lower TCR Shannon entropy and fewer highly expanded clones, which suggests clonal expansion. The study examined only peripheral blood because the primary lesion, thyroid tissue, could not be accessed. The authors acknowledged the small sample size as a limitation that may reduce accuracy. Sequencing and analysis were restricted to the TCR beta chain. TRBV28, TRBJ1-2 and TRBJ2-5 were preferentially used in persistent disease, while TRBV20-1 and TRBJ2-1 were favored in newly diagnosed disease.

In its sample, this clonotype was seen many times. Its antigen remains unidentified. One base away there is no much larger clone; base qualities are not given. The library came from multiplex PCR. The sequencing machine was an Illumina HiSeq 4000. TCR beta libraries were built with iRepertoire HTBI primers and Arm-PCR amplification of CDR3 regions. Before sequencing, the PCR products underwent gel purification. As for how the authors treated the data: Gene usage analysis of CDR3 amino acid clonotypes used the approximately 62 TRBV and some 13 TRBJ segments found across samples. COPE and FqMerger were used to merge the filtered high-quality paired reads into contigs. BLAST was used to align contigs to IMGT TRBV, TRBD and TRBJ reference genes, and CDR3 was defined according to IMGT. Any clonotype with a frequency above 0.1% was counted as a highly expanded clone. Shannon entropy was used to measure repertoire diversity, and the Gini coefficient was used to measure V-J evenness. A clonotype was considered public if more than one individual shared it. Starting from the raw public reads, TCRdb applied fastp trimming at Q25, assembled clones with MiXCR and retained in-frame beta chains. Every distinct CDR3 protein forms one entry, paired with its most common genes and DNA. TCRdb, not the original authors, processed these V and J calls. The sample has some 500,000 distinct CDR3 sequences on record, around an eighth of them singletons. The ten largest clones take up roughly 10% of the sample.

Reading the label with the study, this specimen's time point is: newly diagnosed GD, antithyroid drugs for less than 3 months. RNA was extracted from PBMCs in TRIzol for both TCR sequencing and RNA sequencing. The diagnosis of Graves' disease was made according to American Thyroid Association guidelines. The patients came from an endocrinology department in Xi'an, China. Each patient gave approximately 10 milliliters of peripheral blood, collected in an EDTA anticoagulant tube. Ficoll Paque Plus density gradient separation was used to isolate PBMCs, and no further T cell sorting was done. An Agilent 2100 Bioanalyzer and agarose gel were used to check RNA quality, while a NanoDrop 2000 measured RNA concentration. V and J are truncated by 7 bases and 2 bases respectively, leaving an intervening sequence of 6 bases. CDR1 is given as SQVTM and CDR2 as ANQGSEA, both from the germline V gene. Including the terminal cysteine and phenylalanine, the CDR3 comprises 11 residues. The retained sequence is limited to the CDR3, 33 bases, with the frame set at the first base.

These data were also reused for a study on T cells in Graves' hyperthyroidism and ophthalmopathy. The second study's authors report: Stable Graves' hyperthyroidism was defined as the absence of progression to ophthalmopathy over 18 months of follow-up. Hyperthyroidism patients were aged 18 to 65 years and newly diagnosed, with disease duration of less than 2 months. Any patient with an uncontrolled infection, another autoimmune disease, pregnancy or lactation was excluded. Diagnoses relied on clinical symptoms, serum thyroxine and TRAb, thyroid ultrasound and orbital computed tomography. A first-round RT-PCR of the TCR CDR3 used the HTBI primer set with the Qiagen OneStep RT-PCR kit. Most expanded thyroid clonotypes (frequency above 0.001) were also found in blood, which suggests that blood repertoires may mirror thyroid immune responses. Ophthalmopathy was separated from stable hyperthyroidism by a 13 V-J signature model, with approximately 90% sensitivity and roughly 81% specificity obtained in cross-validation and 80%/75% obtained in testing. In validation, the model predicted progression to ophthalmopathy a median of about 6.8 months before onset, with roughly 70% sensitivity and 72.22% specificity. To identify distinguishing TCR V-J signatures, a discovery cohort of roughly 100 patients was used, comprising 40 to 45 with Graves' ophthalmopathy and around 57 with stable Graves' hyperthyroidism. Prospective prediction of ophthalmopathy was tested in an independent validation cohort consisting of fewer than 20 hyperthyroidism patients and some 15 patients who later progressed to ophthalmopathy. The 100 discovery patients were randomly split 7:3 into training and test sets. Thyroid tissue and blood T-cell repertoires from more than five Graves' hyperthyroidism patients were also compared in the study. After sampling, hyperthyroidism patients received methimazole starting at 30 mg daily, and ophthalmopathy patients received high-dose intravenous methylprednisolone. Libraries were constructed in a second round of multiplex PCR, after which size selection and purification were carried out. Libraries were sequenced paired-end with 100 bp reads on an Illumina HiSeq2000. Raw data were processed with SOAPnuke, discarding reads with adapters, uncalled bases, mean Phred below 15, or no exact constant-primer or identifier match. COPE v1.2.5 was used to merge high-quality paired reads, and clonotypes were defined as unique nucleotide sequences. MiTCR v1.1 was used to align clonotypes to the IMGT TRBV, TRBD and TRBJ reference segments. Only V-J combinations with frequency above 0.0001, covering 99.2% of repertoires, were analysed. The TCS score was defined as the ratio of F50 (clonal expansion) to E x V (chaos), calculated using BLOSUM62-based TCRdist between CDR3 peptides within each V-J. Welch's t-statistics and random forest reduced roughly 540 V-J features to about 13, which were used in a naive Bayes classifier (R e1071). No statistical method was used to fix the sample size in advance, and group allocation was not hidden from the investigators. According to the paper, TCR Vbeta CDR3 sequencing was carried out on over 130 peripheral blood samples, which came from 40 to 45 ophthalmopathy, around 75 hyperthyroidism and roughly 17 progressor patients.

Recombination connected TRBV29-1 to TRBJ2-1, with the D gene call left open. This clonotype originated in a man aged 30 to 39 with Graves disease. Donor details come from another sample of the same person, matched by shared clones. The source material was peripheral blood mononuclear cells (PBMCs), sampled at new diagnosis, from a patient treated with antithyroid drugs. CDR3 reads: CSALTYNEQFF. The bases are TGCAGCGCCCTGACCTACAATGAGCAGTTCTTC.